This T cell receptor (beta chain) appears in the sequencing data of a study of early T cells in non-severe SARS-CoV-2 infection. Overall study: With bulk RNA from unsorted whole blood as input, sequencing yielded unpaired chains.

General study findings and limits: CD4 and private specificities were missed by VDJdb matching, which favored anti-spike CD8 responses.

Individually, cDNA molecules had unique molecular identifiers attached to them. Each CDR3 protein is one row after TCRdb ran MiXCR on the 5' RACE reads. The sample carries tens of thousands of distinct CDR3 sequences, 10% to 15% recorded once. A note on this clonotype: Its antigen is as yet unknown.

This sequence originates from an adult who was a healthcare worker with PCR-confirmed SARS-CoV-2 infection or an uninfected control (not recorded which). Sequencing was performed on whole blood.

Here the CDR3 reads CASSRDTSIGYTF. CDR3 nucleotide sequence: TGTGCCAGCAGCCGGGACACCTCCATTGGCTACACCTTC. The chain uses TRBV7-9 and TRBJ1-2; the D gene is possibly TRBD1 (6 bases). Germline-derived CDR1 and CDR2 are SEHNR and FQNEAQ (reference sequence). V was shortened by 5 bases and J by 7 bases, with 14 bases between the two germline ends. The CDR3 has 13 residues.